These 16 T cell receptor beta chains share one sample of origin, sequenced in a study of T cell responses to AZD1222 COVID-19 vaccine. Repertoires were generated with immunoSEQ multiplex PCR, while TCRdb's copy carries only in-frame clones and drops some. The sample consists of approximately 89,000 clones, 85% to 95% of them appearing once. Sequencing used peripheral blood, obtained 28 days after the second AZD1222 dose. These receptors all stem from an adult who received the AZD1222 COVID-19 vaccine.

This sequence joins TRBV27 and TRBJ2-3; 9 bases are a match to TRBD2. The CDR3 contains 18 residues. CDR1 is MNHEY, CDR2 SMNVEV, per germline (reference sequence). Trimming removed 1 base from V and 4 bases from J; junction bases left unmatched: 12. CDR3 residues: CASSLLAVRGGRSDTQYF. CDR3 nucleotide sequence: TGTGCCAGCAGTTTATTGGCTGTGCGGGGGGGCCGCTCAGATACGCAGTATTTT.

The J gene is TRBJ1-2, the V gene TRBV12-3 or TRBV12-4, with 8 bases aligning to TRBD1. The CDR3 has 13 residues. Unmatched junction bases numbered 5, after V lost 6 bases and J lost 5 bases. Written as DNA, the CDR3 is TGTGCCAGCAGCAGGGGGCGAGTATATGGCTACACCTTC. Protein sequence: CASSRGRVYGYTF.

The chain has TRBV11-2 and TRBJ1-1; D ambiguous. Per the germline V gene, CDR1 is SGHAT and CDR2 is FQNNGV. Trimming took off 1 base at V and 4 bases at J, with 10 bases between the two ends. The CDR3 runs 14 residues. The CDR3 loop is CASSLGQWGTEAFF. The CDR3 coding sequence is TGTGCCAGCAGCTTAGGACAATGGGGCACTGAAGCTTTCTTT.

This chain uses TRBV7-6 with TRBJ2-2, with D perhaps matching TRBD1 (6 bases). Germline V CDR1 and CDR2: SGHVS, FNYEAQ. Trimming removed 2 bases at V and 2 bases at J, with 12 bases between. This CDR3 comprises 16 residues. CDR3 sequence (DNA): TGTGCCAGCAGCTTAAGAGAACAGGGAAACACCGGGGAGCTGTTTTTT. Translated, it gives CASSLREQGNTGELFF.

The CDR3 here is CASTQGTSYNEQFF. For the CDR3, the DNA is TGTGCCAGTACCCAGGGGACCTCCTACAATGAGCAGTTCTTC. The chain has TRBV19 and TRBJ2-1, with D perhaps TRBD1 (6 bases). This CDR3 region has 14 residues. V gave up 7 bases and J gave up 0 bases, with 10 bases separating them. Germline CDR1 LNHDA, CDR2 SQIVND (reference sequence).

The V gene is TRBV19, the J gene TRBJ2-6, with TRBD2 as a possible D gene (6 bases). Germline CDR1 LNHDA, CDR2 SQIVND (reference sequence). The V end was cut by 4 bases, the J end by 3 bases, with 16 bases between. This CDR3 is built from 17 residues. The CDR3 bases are TGTGCCAGTAGTACCCTTTCCGGGGGAGATGGGGCCAACGTCCTGACTTTC. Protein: CASSTLSGGDGANVLTF.

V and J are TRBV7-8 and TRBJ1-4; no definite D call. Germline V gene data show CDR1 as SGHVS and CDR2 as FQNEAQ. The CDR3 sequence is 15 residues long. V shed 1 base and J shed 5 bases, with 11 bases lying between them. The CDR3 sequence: CASSLDAGTNEKLFF. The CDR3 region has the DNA TGTGCCAGCAGCTTAGACGCAGGAACGAATGAAAAACTGTTTTTT.

CDR3 amino acids: CASSQLAGARGEQYF. The CDR3 DNA sequence: TGTGCCAGCTCACAACTAGCGGGGGCGCGGGGCGAGCAGTACTTC. The chain is built from TRBV18 and TRBJ2-7; 11 bases are shared with TRBD2. CDR3 length: 15 residues. After removal of 4 bases from V and 6 bases from J, the junction contained 8 bases not matched to a gene. Germline values: CDR1 KGHSH, CDR2 LQKENI.

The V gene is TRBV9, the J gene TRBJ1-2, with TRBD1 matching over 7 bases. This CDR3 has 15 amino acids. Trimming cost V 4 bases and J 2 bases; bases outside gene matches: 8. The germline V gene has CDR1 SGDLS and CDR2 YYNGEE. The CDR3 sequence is CASSNYGGGNYGYTF. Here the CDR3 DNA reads TGTGCCAGCAGCAACTATGGAGGGGGCAACTATGGCTACACCTTC.

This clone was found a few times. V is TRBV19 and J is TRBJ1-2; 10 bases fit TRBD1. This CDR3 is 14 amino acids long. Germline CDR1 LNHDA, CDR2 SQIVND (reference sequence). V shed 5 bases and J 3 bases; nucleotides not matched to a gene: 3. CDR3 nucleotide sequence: TGTGCCAGTAGTGTGGGACAGGGGTACTATGGCTACACCTTC. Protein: CASSVGQGYYGYTF. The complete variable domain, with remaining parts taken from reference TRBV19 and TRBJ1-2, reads DGGITQSPKYLFRKEGQNVTLSCEQNLNHDAMYWYRQDPGQGLRLIYYSQIVNDFQKGDIAEGYSVSREKKESFPLTVTSAQKNPTAFYLCASSVGQGYYGYTFGSGTRLTVV.

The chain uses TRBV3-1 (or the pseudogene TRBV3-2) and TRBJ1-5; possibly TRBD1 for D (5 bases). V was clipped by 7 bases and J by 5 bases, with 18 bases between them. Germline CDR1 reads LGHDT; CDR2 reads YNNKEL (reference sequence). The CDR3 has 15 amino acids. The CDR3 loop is CASKPGPSADQPQHF. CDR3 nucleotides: TGTGCCAGCAAGCCGGGGCCATCTGCCGATCAGCCCCAGCATTTT.

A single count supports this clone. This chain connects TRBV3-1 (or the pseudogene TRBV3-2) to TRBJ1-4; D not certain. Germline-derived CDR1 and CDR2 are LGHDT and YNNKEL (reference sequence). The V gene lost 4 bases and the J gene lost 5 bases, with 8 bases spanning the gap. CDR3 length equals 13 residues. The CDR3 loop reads CASSPSMNEKLFF. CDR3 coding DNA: TGTGCCAGCAGCCCGTCCATGAATGAAAAACTGTTTTTT.

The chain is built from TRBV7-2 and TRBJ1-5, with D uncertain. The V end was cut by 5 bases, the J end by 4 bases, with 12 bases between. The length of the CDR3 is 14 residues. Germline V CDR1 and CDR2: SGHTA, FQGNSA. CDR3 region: CASSLRRNNQPQHF. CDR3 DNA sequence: TGTGCCAGCAGCCTCCGACGGAATAATCAGCCCCAGCATTTT.

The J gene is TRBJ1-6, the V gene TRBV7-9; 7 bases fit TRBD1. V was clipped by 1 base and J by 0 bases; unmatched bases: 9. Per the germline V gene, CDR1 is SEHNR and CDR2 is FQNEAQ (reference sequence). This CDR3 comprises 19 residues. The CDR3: CASSLVVGTASSYNSPLHF. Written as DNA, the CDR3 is TGTGCCAGCAGCTTAGTTGTCGGGACAGCGAGCTCCTATAATTCACCCCTCCACTTT. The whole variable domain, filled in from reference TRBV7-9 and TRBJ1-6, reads DTGVSQNPRHKITKRGQNVTFRCDPISEHNRLYWYRQTLGQGPEFLTYFQNEAQLEKSRLLSDRFSAERPKGSFSTLEIQRTEQGDSAMYLCASSLVVGTASSYNSPLHFGNGTRLTVT.

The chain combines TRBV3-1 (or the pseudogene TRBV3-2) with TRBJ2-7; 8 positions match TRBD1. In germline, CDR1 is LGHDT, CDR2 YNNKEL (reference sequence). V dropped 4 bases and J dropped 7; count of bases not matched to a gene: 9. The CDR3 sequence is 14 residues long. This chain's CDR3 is CASSLQGASREQYF. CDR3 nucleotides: TGTGCCAGCAGCCTGCAGGGGGCGAGTAGGGAGCAGTACTTC.

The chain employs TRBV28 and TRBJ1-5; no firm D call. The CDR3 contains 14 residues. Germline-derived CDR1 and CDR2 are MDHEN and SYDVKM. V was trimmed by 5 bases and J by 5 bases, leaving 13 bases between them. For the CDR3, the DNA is TGTGCCAGCAGTCCCCAAGGCGAACATCAGCCCCAGCATTTT. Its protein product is CASSPQGEHQPQHF.